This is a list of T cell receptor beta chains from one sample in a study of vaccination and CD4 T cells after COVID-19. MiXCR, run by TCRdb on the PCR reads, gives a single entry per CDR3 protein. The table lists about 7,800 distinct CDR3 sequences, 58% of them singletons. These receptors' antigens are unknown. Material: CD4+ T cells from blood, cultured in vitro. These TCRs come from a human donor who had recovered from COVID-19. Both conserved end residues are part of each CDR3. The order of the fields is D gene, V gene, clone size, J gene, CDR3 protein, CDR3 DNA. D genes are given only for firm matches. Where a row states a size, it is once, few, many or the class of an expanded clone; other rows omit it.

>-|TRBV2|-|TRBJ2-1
CASSGQEYNEQFF
TGTGCCAGCAGTGGGCAGGAGTACAATGAGCAGTTCTTC
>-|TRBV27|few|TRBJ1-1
CASSPLGRNTEAFF
TGTGCCAGCAGTCCTTTGGGACGGAACACTGAAGCTTTCTTT
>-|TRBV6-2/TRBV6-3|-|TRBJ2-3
CASSYSTSTDTQYF
TGTGCCAGCAGTTACTCGACTAGCACAGATACGCAGTATTTT
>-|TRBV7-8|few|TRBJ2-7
CASSRQLAYEQYF
TGTGCCAGCAGCCGACAGTTGGCCTACGAGCAGTACTTC
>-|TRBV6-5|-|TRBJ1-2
CASSFGASNYGYTF
TGTGCCAGCAGTTTTGGGGCCTCTAACTATGGCTACACCTTC
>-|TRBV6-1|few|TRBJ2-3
CASSTGSSTQYF
TGTGCCAGCAGTACGGGTTCCTCAACGCAGTATTTT
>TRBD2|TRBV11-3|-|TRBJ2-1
CASSSLAGVSEQFF
TGTGCCAGCAGCTCACTAGCGGGAGTTAGTGAGCAGTTCTTC
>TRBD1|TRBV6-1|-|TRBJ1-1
CASPGTANTEAFF
TGTGCCAGCCCAGGGACAGCGAACACTGAAGCTTTCTTT
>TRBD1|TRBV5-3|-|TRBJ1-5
CARSFRDRHQPQHF
TGTGCCAGAAGCTTCCGGGACAGGCATCAGCCCCAGCATTTT
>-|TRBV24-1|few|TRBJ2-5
CATKETEISQQETQYF
TGTGCCACTAAGGAGACTGAAATAAGCCAACAAGAGACCCAGTACTTC
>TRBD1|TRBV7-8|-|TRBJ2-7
CASSLFGGQGAAYEQYF
TGTGCCAGCAGCCTATTCGGCGGACAGGGGGCGGCTTACGAGCAGTACTTC
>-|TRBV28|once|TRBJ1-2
CASTLYAAVGYTF
TGTGCCAGTACTTTATATGCGGCCGTTGGCTACACCTTC
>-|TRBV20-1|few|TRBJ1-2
CSASRGAGGYTF
TGCAGTGCTAGTAGGGGGGCGGGTGGCTACACCTTC
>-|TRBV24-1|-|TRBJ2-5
CATSGNRQGGYQETQYF
TGTGCCACCAGTGGGAACCGACAGGGAGGGTACCAAGAGACCCAGTACTTC
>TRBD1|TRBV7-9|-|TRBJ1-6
CASRTGGINNSPLHF
TGTGCCAGCAGGACAGGGGGCATTAATAATTCACCCCTCCACTTT
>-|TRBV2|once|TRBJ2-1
CASSVYEQFF
TGTGCCAGCAGTGTATATGAGCAGTTCTTC
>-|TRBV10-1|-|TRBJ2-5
CASSEVSQETQYF
TGCGCCAGCAGTGAGGTCAGCCAAGAGACCCAGTACTTC
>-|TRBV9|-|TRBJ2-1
CASSVSSAYNEQFF
TGTGCCAGCAGCGTCTCTAGTGCTTACAATGAGCAGTTCTTC
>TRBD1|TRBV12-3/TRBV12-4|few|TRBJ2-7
CASSPQGPTYEQYF
TGTGCCAGCAGCCCACAGGGGCCCACCTACGAGCAGTACTTC
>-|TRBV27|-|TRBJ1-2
CASSLITGSNYGYTF
TGTGCCAGCAGTTTAATTACAGGGTCTAACTATGGCTACACCTTC
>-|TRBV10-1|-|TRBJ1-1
CASTGDLNTEAFF
TGCGCCAGTACGGGAGACTTAAACACTGAAGCTTTCTTT
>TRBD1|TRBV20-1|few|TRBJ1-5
CSAGTGRVNQPQHF
TGCAGTGCTGGGACAGGGCGGGTGAATCAGCCCCAGCATTTT
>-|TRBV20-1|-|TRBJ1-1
CSASSGPNTEAFF
TGCAGTGCTAGCTCCGGACCGAACACTGAAGCTTTCTTT
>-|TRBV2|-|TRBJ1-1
CASNLETGRTFF
TGTGCCAGCAATCTTGAGACAGGCCGGACTTTCTTT
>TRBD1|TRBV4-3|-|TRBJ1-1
CASSPGQGAGKTEAFF
TGCGCCAGCAGCCCCGGCCAGGGGGCGGGGAAGACTGAAGCTTTCTTT